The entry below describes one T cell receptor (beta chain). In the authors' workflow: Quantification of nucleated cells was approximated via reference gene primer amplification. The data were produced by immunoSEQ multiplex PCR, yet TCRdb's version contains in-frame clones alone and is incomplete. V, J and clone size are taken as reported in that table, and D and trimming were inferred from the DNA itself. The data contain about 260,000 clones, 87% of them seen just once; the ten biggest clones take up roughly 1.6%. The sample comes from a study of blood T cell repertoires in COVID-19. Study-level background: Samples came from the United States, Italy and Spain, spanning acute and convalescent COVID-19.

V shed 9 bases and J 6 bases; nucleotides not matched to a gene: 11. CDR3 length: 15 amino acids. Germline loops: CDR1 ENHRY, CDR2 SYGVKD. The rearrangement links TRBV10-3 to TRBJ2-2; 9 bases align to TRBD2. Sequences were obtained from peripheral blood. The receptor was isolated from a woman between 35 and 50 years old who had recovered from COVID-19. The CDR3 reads CAMGGGGAGPGELFF. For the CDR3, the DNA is TGTGCCATGGGCGGCGGGGGGGCTGGTCCCGGGGAGCTGTTTTTT.